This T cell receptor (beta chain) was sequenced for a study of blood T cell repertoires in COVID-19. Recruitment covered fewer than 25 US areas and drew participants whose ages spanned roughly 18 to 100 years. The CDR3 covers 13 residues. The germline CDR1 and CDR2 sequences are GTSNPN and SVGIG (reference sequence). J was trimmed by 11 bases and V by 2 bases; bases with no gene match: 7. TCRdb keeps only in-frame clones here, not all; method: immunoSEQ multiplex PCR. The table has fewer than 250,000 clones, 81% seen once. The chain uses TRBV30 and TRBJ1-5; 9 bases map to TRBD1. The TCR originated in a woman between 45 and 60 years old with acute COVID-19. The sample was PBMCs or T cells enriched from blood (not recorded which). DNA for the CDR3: TGTGCCTGGAGTAAAGGGACAGGGAATGCCCAGCATTTT. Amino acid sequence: CAWSKGTGNAQHF. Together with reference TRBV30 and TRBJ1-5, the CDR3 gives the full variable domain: SQTIHQWPATLVQPVGSPLSLECTVEGTSNPNLYWYRQAAGRGLQLLFYSVGIGQISSEVPQNLSASRPQDRQFILSSKKLLLSDSGFYLCAWSKGTGNAQHFGDGTRLSIL.